This T cell receptor (beta chain) was identified during a study of beta chain features in type 1 diabetes. Since all of the isolated RNA was reverse transcribed, expressed TCRB transcripts were what got sequenced. The repertoire was sequenced with immunoSEQ multiplex PCR; TCRdb's copy has only in-frame clones and lacks some. There are 350,000 to 450,000 clones in the sample; less than 15% occur only once, and about 0.018% lies in the top ten. Trimming took 2 bases from V and 7 from J; bases not matched to a gene: 10. CDR3 length: 15 amino acids. In germline, CDR1 is SGHTA, CDR2 FQGNSA. The chain recombines TRBV7-2 with TRBJ1-2, with 7 positions matching TRBD1. Material: naive CD4+ T cells from blood. The receptor's source is a woman younger than 30 in good health. DNA of the CDR3: TGTGCCAGCAGCTTAAGGCCGCAGGGGGATGTTGGCTACACCTTC. As protein: CASSLRPQGDVGYTF.